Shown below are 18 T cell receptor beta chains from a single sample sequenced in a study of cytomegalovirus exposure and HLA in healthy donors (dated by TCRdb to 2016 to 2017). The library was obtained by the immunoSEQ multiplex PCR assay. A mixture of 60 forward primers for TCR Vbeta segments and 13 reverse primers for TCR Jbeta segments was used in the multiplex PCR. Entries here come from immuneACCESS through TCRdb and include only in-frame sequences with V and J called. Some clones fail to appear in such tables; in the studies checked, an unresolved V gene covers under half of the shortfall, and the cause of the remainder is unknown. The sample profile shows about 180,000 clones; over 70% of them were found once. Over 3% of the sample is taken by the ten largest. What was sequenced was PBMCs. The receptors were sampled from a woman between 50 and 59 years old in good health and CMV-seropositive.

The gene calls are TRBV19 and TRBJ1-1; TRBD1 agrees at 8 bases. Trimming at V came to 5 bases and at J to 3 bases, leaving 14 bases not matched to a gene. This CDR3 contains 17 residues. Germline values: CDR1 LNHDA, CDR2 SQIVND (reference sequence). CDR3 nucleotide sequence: TGTGCCAGTAGTCCAGTAGGACAGGGTTATGAGGACACTGAAGCTTTCTTT. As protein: CASSPVGQGYEDTEAFF.

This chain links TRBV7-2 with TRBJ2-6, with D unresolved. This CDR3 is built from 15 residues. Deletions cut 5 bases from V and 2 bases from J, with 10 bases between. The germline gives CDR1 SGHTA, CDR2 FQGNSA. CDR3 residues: CASSPPIAGANVLTF. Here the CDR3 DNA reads TGTGCCAGCAGCCCTCCAATAGCTGGGGCCAACGTCCTGACTTTC.

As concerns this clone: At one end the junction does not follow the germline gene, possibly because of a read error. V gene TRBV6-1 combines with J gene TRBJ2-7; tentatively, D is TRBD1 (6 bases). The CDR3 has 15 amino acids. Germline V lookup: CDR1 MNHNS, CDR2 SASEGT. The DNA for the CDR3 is TGTGCCAGCAGTGAAACAGGGTTGGAATCCTACGAGCAGCACTTC. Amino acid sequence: CASSETGLESYEQHF.

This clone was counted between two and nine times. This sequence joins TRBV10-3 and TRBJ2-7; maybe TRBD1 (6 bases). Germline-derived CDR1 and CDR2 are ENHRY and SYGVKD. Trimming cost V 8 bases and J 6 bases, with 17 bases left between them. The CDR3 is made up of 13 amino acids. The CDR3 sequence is CAIADVQGGEQYF. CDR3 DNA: TGTGCCATCGCCGATGTACAGGGCGGCGAGCAGTACTTC.

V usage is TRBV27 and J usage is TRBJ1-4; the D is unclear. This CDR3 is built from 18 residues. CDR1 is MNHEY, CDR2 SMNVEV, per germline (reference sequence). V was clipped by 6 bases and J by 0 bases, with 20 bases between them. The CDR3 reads CASRSSLGGGATNEKLFF. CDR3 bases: TGTGCCAGCAGATCAAGTTTAGGTGGCGGTGCAACTAATGAAAAACTGTTTTTT.

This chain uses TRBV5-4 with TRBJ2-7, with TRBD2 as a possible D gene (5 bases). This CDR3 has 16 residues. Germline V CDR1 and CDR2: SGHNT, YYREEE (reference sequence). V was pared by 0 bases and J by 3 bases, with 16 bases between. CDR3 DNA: TGTGCCAGCAGCTTGGTTAGCGATCTACGGGGCTACGAGCAGTACTTC. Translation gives CASSLVSDLRGYEQYF.

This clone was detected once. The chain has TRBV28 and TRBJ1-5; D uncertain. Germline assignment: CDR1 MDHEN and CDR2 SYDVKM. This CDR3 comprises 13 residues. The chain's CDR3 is CAARRDSNQPQHF. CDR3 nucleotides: TGTGCTGCACGTCGGGATAGCAATCAGCCCCAGCATTTT.

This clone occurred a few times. The CDR3 DNA reads TGCGCCAGCAGTCAAACGCCAGGGACAGCCTACGAGCAGTACTTC. As protein: CASSQTPGTAYEQYF. The rearrangement links TRBV23-1 to TRBJ2-7; 7 positions agree with TRBD1. TRBV23-1 is treated as an ORF (open reading frame) with a function not yet certain. V trimming: 2 bases; J trimming: 2 bases; junction bases outside the gene matches: 6. This CDR3 region has 15 residues.

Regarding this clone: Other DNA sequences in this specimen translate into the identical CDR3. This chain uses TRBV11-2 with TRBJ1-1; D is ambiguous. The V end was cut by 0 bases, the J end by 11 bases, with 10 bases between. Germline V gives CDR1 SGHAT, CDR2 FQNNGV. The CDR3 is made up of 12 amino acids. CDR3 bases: TGTGCCAGCAGCTTAGAGACATCGCAGGCTTTCTTT. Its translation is CASSLETSQAFF.

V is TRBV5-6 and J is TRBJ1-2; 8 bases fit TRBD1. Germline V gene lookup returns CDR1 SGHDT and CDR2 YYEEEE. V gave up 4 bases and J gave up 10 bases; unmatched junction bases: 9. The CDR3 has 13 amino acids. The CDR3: CASSAGQDRDYTF. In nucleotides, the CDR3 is TGTGCCAGCAGCGCGGGACAGGACAGAGACTACACCTTC. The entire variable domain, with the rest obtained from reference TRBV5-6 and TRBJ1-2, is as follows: DAGVTQSPTHLIKTRGQQVTLRCSPKSGHDTVSWYQQALGQGPQFIFQYYEEEERQRGNFPDRFSGHQFPNYSSELNVNALLLGDSALYLCASSAGQDRDYTFGSGTRLTVV.

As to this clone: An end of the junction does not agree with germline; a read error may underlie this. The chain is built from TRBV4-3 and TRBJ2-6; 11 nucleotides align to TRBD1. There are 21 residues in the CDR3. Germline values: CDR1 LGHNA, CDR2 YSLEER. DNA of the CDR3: TGCGCCAGCAGCCAAGATCTTGGCGGACAGGGGGCGTTAGCTGGGGCCAACGGCCTGACTTTC. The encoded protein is CASSQDLGGQGALAGANGLTF.

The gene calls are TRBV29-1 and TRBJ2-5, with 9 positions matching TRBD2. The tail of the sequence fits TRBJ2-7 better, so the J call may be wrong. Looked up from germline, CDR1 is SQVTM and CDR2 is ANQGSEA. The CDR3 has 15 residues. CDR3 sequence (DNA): TGCAGCGTTGTTTCGCAAGCGGGGGGCTGGTACGAGCAGTACTTC. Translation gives CSVVSQAGGWYEQYF.

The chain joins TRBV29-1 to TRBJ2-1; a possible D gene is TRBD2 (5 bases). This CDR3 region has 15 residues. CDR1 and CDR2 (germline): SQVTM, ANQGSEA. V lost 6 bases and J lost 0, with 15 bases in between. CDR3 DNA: TGCAGCGTGGGCCGGACTGGTGGCTCCTACAATGAGCAGTTCTTC. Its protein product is CSVGRTGGSYNEQFF.

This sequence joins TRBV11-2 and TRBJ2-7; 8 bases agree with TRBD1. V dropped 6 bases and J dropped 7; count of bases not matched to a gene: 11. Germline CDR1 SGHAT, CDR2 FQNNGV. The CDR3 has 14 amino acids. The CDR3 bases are TGTGCCAGCAGTCCGGGGCAGGGGGCAGGAGAGCAGTACTTC. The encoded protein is CASSPGQGAGEQYF.

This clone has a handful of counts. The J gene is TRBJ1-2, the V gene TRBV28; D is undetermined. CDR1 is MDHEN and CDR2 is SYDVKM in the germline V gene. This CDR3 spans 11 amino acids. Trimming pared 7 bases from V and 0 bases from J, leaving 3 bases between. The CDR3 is CASISNYGYTF. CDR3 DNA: TGTGCCAGCATCTCTAACTATGGCTACACCTTC.

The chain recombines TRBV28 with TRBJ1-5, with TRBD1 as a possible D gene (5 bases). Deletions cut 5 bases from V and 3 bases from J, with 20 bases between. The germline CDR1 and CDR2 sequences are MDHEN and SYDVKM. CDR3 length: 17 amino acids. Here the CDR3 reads CASSTPPGMALNQPQHF. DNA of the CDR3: TGTGCCAGCAGTACCCCGCCAGGGATGGCCCTCAATCAGCCCCAGCATTTT.

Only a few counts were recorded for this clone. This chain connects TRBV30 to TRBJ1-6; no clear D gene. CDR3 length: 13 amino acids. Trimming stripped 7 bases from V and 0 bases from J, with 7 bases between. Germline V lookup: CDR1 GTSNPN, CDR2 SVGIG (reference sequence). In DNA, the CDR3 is TGTGCCTTGGCAAACTCCTATAATTCACCCCTCCACTTT. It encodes CALANSYNSPLHF.

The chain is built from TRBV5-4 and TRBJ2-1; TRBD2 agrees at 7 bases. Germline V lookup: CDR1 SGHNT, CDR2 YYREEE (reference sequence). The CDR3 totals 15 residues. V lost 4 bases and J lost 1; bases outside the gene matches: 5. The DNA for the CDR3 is TGTGCCAGCAGCCTGTTACTAGCGTCCTACAATGAGCAGTTCTTC. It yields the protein CASSLLLASYNEQFF.